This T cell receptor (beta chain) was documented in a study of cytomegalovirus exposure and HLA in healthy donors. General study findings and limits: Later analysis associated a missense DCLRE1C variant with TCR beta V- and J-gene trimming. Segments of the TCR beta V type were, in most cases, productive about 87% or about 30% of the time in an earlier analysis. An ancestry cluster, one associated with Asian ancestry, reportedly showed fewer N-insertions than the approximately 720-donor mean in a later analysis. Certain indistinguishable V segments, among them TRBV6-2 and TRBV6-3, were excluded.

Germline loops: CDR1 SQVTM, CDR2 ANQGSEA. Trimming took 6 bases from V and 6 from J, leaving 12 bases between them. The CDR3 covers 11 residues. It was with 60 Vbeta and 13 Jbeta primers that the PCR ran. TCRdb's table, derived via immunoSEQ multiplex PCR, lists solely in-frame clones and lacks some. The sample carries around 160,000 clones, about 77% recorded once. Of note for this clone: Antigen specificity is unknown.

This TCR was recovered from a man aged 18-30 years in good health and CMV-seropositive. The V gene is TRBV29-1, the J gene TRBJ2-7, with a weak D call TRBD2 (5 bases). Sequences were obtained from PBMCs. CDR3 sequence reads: CSVSRGTEQYF. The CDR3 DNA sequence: TGCAGCGTCTCCCGGGGAACCGAGCAGTACTTC.